This TCR beta chain derives from a study of shared clonotypes between healthy human individuals. General study findings and limits: Of the naive CD4 clonotypes, roughly 5% were shared across a handful of donors.

This CDR3 spans 15 amino acids. CDR1 and CDR2 from the germline V gene are SGHNT and YYREEE (reference sequence). Trimming took 4 bases from V and 5 from J, leaving 19 bases between them. Naive CD45RA+ and memory CD45RA-negative subsets were split from CD4+ cells. This clone was counted once. Its antigen remains unidentified. This table comes from immunoSEQ multiplex PCR, and its TCRdb copy is limited to in-frame clones, with some not included. The sample lists over 2 million clones, 95% seen once, with more than 0.1% in the top ten. This receptor was identified in a man between 18 and 29 years old in good health. The specimen sequenced was naive CD4+ T cells sorted from blood. Subset noted: CD45RA+ positively selected. J is TRBJ2-7 and V is TRBV5-4, with a tentative D call TRBD1 (6 bases). The CDR3 region has the DNA TGTGCCAGCAGCGAGGGACACGCGTTCGCTCACGAGCAGTACTTC. Its protein is CASSEGHAFAHEQYF.